This T cell receptor beta chain was recorded in a study of graft-versus-host responses after intestinal transplantation. Study-level background: Anti-thymocyte globulin induction was given to all recipients, followed by tacrolimus and steroids for around three years. Study outcomes and limitations: After transplant, early declines in HvG clones were associated with peak levels of circulating GvH clones.

In its sample, this clone was seen a few times. Its antigen remains unidentified. The CDR3 runs to 16 residues. V lost 1 base and J 0 bases, leaving 12 bases between the germline ends. Per germline, CDR1 MGHRA and CDR2 YSYEKL. The table came from immunoSEQ multiplex PCR; TCRdb's copy has only in-frame clones and leaves some out. The sample has under 100,000 clones; roughly 80% are singletons. The sequence came from a human donor who received an intestinal transplant. The chain uses TRBV4-1 and TRBJ1-2; the D gene is possibly TRBD1 (5 bases). This specimen was unstimulated CD4+ T cells sorted from spleen or lymph node cells, taken before intestinal transplant. CDR3 in amino acids: CASSQVGGETNYGYTF. CDR3 DNA: TGCGCCAGCAGCCAAGTGGGAGGGGAGACTAACTATGGCTACACCTTC.